This T cell receptor beta chain was recorded in a study of immune evolution from preneoplasia to lung adenocarcinoma. The study, taken as a whole, reports: Later-stage lesions seemingly showed higher T cell density and diversity than normal lung.

Germline V gene sequence: CDR1 SGHTA, CDR2 FQGTGA. This CDR3 has 14 amino acids. Trimming left V 0 bases short and J 9 bases short, with 9 bases between. Sequenced by immunoSEQ multiplex PCR; TCRdb stores in-frame clones only, minus some. The table shows around 5,100 clones, with around 76% occurring only once. For this clone: The antigen is not known.

This chain connects TRBV7-3 to TRBJ1-6; no definite D call. The clonotype comes from a person aged 55 to 79 with lung adenocarcinoma. Sequenced sample: FFPE adjacent normal lung tissue. CDR3 nucleotides: TGTGCCAGCAGCTTAACAGGGTCCTTTTCACCCCTCCACTTT. Amino acid sequence: CASSLTGSFSPLHF. Complete variable domain (other parts from reference TRBV7-3 and TRBJ1-6): GAGVSQTPSNKVTEKGKYVELRCDPISGHTALYWYRQSLGQGPEFLIYFQGTGAADDSGLPNDRFFAVRPEGSVSTLKIQRTERGDSAVYLCASSLTGSFSPLHFGNGTRLTVT.